This T cell receptor (beta chain) was profiled in a study of beta chain features in type 1 diabetes. Regarding the study as a whole: Any PCR bias toward short templates would affect both groups alike.

As regards this clone: The antigen is undetermined.

Expressed TCRB transcripts were sequenced because the entire RNA isolate underwent reverse transcription. Profiling relied on immunoSEQ multiplex PCR, and the TCRdb table lists in-frame clones only, not all of them. This sample yields 350,000 to 450,000 clones, of which over 12% are seen a single time; 0.019% belongs to the top ten. Sequenced input: naive CD4+ T cells from blood. The TCR sequence derives from a woman under 30 in good health.

The CDR3: CASSLGGSGAETQYF. Here the CDR3 DNA reads TGTGCCAGCAGCTTAGGAGGGAGCGGCGCGGAGACCCAGTACTTC. The chain recombines TRBV7-2 with TRBJ2-5, with D possibly TRBD2 on 5 matching bases. V was pared by 1 base and J by 5 bases, with 14 bases between. The germline V gene has CDR1 SGHTA and CDR2 FQGNSA. The length of the CDR3 is 15 residues.